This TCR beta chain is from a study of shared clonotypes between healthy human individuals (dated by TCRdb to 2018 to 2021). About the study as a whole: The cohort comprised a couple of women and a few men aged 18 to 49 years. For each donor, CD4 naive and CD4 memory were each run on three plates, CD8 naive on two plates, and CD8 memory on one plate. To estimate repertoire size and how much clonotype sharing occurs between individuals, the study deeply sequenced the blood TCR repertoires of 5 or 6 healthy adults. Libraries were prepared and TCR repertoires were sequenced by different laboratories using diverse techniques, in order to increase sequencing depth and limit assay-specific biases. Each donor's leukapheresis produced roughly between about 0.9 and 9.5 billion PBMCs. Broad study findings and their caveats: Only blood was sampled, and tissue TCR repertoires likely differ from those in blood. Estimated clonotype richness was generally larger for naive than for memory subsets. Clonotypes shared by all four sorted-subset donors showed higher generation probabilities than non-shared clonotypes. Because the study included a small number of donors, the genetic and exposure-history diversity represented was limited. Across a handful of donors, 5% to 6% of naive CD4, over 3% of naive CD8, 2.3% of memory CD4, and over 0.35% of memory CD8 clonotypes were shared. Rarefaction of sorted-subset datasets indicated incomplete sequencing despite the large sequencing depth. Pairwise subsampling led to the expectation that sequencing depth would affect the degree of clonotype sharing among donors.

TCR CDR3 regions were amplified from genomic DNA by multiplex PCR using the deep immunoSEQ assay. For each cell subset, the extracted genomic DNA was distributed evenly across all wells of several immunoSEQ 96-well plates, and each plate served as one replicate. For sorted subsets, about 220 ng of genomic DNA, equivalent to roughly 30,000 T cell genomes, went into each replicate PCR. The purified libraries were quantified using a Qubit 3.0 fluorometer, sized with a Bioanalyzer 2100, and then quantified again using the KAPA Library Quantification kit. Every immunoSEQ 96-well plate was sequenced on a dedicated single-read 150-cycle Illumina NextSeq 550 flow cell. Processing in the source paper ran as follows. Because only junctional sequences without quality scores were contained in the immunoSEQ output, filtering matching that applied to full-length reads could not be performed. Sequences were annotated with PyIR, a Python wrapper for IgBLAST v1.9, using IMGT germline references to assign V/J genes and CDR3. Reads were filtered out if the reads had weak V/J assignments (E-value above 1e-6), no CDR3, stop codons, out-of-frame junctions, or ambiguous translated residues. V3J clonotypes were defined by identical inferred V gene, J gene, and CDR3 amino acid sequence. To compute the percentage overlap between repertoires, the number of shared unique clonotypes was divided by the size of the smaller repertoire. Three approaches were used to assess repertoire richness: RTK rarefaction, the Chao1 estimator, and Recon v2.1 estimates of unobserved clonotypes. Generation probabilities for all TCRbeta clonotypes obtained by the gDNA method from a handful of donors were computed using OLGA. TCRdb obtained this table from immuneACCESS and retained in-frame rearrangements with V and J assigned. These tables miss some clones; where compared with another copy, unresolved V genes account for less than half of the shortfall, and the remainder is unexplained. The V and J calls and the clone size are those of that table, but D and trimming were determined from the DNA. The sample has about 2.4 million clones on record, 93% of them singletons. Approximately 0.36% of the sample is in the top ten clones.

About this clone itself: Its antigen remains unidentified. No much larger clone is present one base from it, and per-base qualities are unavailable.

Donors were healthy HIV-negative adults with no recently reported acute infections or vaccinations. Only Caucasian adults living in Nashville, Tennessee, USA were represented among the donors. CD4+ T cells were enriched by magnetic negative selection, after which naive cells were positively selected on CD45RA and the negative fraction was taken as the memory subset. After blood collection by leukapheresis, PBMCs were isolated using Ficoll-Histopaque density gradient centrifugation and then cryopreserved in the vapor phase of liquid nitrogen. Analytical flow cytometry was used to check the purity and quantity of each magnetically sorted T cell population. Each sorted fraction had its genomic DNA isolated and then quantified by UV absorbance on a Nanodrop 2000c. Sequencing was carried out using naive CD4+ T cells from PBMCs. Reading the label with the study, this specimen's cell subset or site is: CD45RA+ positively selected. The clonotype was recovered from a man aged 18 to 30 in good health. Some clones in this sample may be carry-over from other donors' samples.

The CDR3 protein: CAIRRQPQHF. The DNA is as follows: TGTGCCATCCGACGACAGCCCCAGCATTTT. The rearranged segments are TRBV10-3 and TRBJ1-5; no confident D gene assignment can be made. There are 10 amino acids in the CDR3, from cysteine to phenylalanine inclusive. CDR3 DNA is the only sequence kept; it has 30 bases, read in frame from the first base. For CDR1 and CDR2, the germline V gene lists ENHRY and SYGVKD. V loses 8 bases, J loses 7 bases, and the germline ends lie 6 bases apart.